One and the same sample provided the 9 T cell receptor beta chains below, sequenced in a study of T cells in Graves' hyperthyroidism and ophthalmopathy. It was RNA transcripts that yielded the amplified TCR beta CDR3 regions. The HTBI primer set was used in a first-round RT-PCR of the TCR CDR3. TCRdb reprocessed the multiplex PCR reads via MiXCR and lists one record per CDR3 protein. The sample has around 400,000 distinct CDR3 sequences; around a quarter are singletons. What was sequenced was blood. The receptors come from a man aged 50 or older with Graves' hyperthyroidism.

The chain is built from TRBV6-2 or TRBV6-3 and TRBJ2-3; 10 bases agree with TRBD2. Germline trimming cut 2 bases from V and 6 bases from J; bases unmatched to any gene: 8. The V gene's germline CDR1 is MNHEY and CDR2 SVGEGT. CDR3 length equals 16 residues. CDR3 sequence reads: CASSYVPSGSFDTQYF. Written as DNA, the CDR3 is TGTGCCAGCAGTTACGTGCCTAGCGGGAGTTTTGATACGCAGTATTTT.

Comments on this clonotype: A read error is possible here, since a much larger clone lies one base away. The chain uses TRBV12-3 or TRBV12-4 and TRBJ1-1; D perhaps matches TRBD1 (6 bases). This CDR3 spans 13 amino acids. The CDR3 protein is CAGSLGRGIEAFF. For the CDR3, the DNA is TGTGCCGGCAGTTTGGGCAGGGGAATTGAAGCTTTCTTT.

This clonotype came up a few times. The gene calls are TRBV5-1 and TRBJ2-3; possibly TRBD2 for D (5 bases). The CDR3 totals 16 residues. With 1 base removed from V and 1 base from J, the gap between germline ends came to 13 bases. Germline CDR1 and CDR2: SGHRS and YFSETQ. The CDR3 spells CASSLSGEPRTDTQYF. CDR3 DNA sequence: TGCGCCAGCAGCTTGTCCGGGGAGCCCCGCACAGATACGCAGTATTTT.

The chain combines TRBV7-2 with TRBJ1-2; D remains ambiguous. Per germline, CDR1 SGHTA and CDR2 FQGNSA. V dropped 2 bases and J dropped 7 bases, with 17 bases sitting between them. This CDR3 has 15 amino acids. For the CDR3, the DNA is TGTGCCAGCAGCTTAAGCTCGCCGCAGCTAGGTGGCTACACCTTC. Protein product: CASSLSSPQLGGYTF.

V gene TRBV30 combines with J gene TRBJ1-4; weak D call: TRBD1 (6 bases). The ends were cut back, 0 bases at V and 8 bases at J, with 22 bases in the middle. CDR3 length: 17 residues. Germline V lookup: CDR1 GTSNPN, CDR2 SVGIG (reference sequence). The CDR3 bases are TGTGCCTGGAGTGTAGGTCCCTCGAGGGTGAGGGGGGAAAAACTGTTTTTT. Protein sequence: CAWSVGPSRVRGEKLFF.

This clonotype occurred many times. V usage is TRBV6-5 and J usage is TRBJ2-7; 7 bases fit TRBD1. From germline, CDR1 is MNHEY and CDR2 SVGAGI. The CDR3 runs to 15 residues. The junction had 13 bases not matched to a gene; V was cut back by 5 bases and J by 6 bases. The CDR3 nucleotides read TGTGCCAGCAGTAACGGGGACAGTAGACGGGGCGAGCAGTACTTC. The encoded protein is CASSNGDSRRGEQYF.

This clonotype has just a few counts. The genes are TRBV28 and TRBJ1-1, with no clear D. V was trimmed by 5 bases and J by 5 bases, leaving 18 bases between them. Germline V gives CDR1 MDHEN, CDR2 SYDVKM. This CDR3 has 15 residues. CDR3: CASSPLPISGTEAFF. CDR3 DNA: TGTGCCAGCAGTCCCCTGCCCATTTCGGGAACTGAAGCTTTCTTT.

The chain links TRBV24-1 to TRBJ2-1, with 11 bases identical to TRBD2. CDR1 KGHDR and CDR2 SFDVKD come from the germline V gene. The CDR3 consists of 16 residues. Losses at the gene ends were 5 bases for V and 4 bases for J; bases not matched to a gene: 6. CDR3 region: CATSAETSGDYNEQFF. The CDR3 coding sequence is TGTGCCACCAGTGCCGAGACTAGCGGGGATTACAATGAGCAGTTCTTC.

This clonotype appeared a few times. This chain joins TRBV3-1 and TRBJ2-5; 9 bases fit TRBD1. V shed 2 bases, J shed 4 bases, and the junction held 5 bases outside the gene matches. The CDR3 is 15 amino acids. Germline loops: CDR1 LGHDT, CDR2 YNNKEL (reference sequence). CDR3 residues: CASSQRDRERETQYF. CDR3 nucleotides: TGTGCCAGCAGCCAACGGGACAGGGAAAGAGAGACCCAGTACTTC.